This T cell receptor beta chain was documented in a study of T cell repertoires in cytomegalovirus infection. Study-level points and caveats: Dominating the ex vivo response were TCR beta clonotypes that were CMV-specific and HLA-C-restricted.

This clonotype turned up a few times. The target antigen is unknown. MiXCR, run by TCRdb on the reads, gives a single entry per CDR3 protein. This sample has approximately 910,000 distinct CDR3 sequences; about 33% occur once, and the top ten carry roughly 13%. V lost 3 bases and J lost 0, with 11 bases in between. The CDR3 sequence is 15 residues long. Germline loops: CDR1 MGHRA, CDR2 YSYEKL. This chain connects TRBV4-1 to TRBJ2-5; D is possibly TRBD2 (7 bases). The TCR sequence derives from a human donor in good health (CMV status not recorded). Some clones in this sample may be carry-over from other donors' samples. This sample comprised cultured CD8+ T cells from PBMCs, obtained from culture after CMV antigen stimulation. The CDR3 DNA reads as TGCGCCAGCAGCCAGAGGGGGGGCCACCAAGAGACCCAGTACTTC. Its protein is CASSQRGGHQETQYF.